This T cell receptor (beta chain) originates from a study of cytomegalovirus exposure and HLA in healthy donors. Findings of the study overall: The authors later linked a missense DCLRE1C variant to TCR beta V- and J-gene trimming. Some highly shared sequence variants likely arose as a pipeline artifact.

V was cut by 1 base and J by 0 bases, with 7 bases left in between. CDR1 is SGHAT, CDR2 FQNNGV, per germline. The length of the CDR3 is 14 residues. This clone was seen just once. What it binds is unknown. The study ran its PCR with 60 Vbeta and 13 Jbeta primers. In the authors' methods: As a later analysis found, there were 70 million to 80 million unique TCR beta chains, of which some 10 million were shared. Method: immunoSEQ multiplex PCR; TCRdb's copy keeps in-frame clones and lacks some. V and J calls and clone size are those listed in that table; D and trimming were worked out from the DNA. The sample lists about 120,000 clones; roughly three quarters were seen once.

The origin of this receptor is a young woman in good health and CMV-seronegative. Material for sequencing was PBMCs. The J gene is TRBJ2-7, the V gene TRBV11-2; the D is unclear. CDR3 bases: TGTGCCAGCAGCTTAGCTTACACCTCCTACGAGCAGTACTTC. Its protein product is CASSLAYTSYEQYF.